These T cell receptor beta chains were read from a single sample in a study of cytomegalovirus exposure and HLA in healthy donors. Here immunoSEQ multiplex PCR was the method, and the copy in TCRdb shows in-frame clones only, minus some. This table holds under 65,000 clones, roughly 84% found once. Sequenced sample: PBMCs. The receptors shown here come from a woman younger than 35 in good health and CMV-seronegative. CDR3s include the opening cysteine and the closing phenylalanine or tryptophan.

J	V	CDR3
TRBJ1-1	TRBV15	CATTGFNTEAFF
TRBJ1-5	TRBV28	CASSNTGDNQPQHF
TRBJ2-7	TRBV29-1	CSVEPFYEQYF
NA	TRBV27	CASSLTSSYEQYF
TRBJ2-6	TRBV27	CASSPGPSSGANGLTF
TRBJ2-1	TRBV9	CASSPGGARAYNEQFF
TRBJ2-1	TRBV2	CASSSDRGYNEQFF
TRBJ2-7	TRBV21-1	CASSRRPSPWEQYF
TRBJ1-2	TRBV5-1	CASSLALDRNYGYTF
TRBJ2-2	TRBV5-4	CASSLVAENTGELFF
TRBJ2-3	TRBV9	CASSGRRGDTQYF
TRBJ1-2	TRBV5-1	CASSLILAGGHYGYTF
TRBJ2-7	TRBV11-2	CASSSGTGGGEQYF
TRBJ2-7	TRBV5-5	CASSPGQGTGYEQYF
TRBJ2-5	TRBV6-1	CASSESAGGQETQYF
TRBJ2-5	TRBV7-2	CASSSLAGEEPQYF
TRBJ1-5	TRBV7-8	CASSLGIRAGKKDQPQHF
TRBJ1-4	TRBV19	CASTPQGRANEKLFF
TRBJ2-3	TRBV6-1	CASSEPVGSGGGADTQYF
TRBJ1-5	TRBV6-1	CASSEYGRNQPQHF
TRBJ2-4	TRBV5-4	CASSTSQGLAGEGAKNSQYF
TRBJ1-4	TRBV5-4	CASSLTGYNEKLFF
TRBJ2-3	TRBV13	CASSSRESPDTQYF
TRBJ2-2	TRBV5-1	CASSFSSGRAAGELFF
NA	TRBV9	CASSVHPYEQYF
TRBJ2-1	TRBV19	CASSIRGRGVSEQFF
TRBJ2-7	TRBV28	CASSQQGRGDYEQYF
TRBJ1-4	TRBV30	CAWTDRGGNNEKLFF
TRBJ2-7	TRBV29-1	CSVEISGSSYEQYF
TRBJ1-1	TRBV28	CASSFRGTEAFF
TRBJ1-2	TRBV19	CASSMRWAGDGYTF
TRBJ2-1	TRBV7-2	CASSLVQGSYNEQFF
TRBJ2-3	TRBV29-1	CSVTKTGTSAGGTDTQYF
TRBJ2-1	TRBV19	CASTRTGAYNEQFF
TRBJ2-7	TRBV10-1	CASSTTANSYEQYF
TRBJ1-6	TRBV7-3	CASSLGGTADSPLHF
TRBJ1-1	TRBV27	CASGRRLEAFF
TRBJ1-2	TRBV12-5	CASGPRTGPWGYTF
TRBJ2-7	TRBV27	CASIRVGPSSYEQYF
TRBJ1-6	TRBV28	CASSLPSSGWDSPLHF
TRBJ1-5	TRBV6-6	CASSYPPTGSNQPQHF
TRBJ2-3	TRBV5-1	CASTPQGLSTDTQYF
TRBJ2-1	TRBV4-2	CASSQDGTSGDNEQFF
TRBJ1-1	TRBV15	CATSKWGGNTEAFF
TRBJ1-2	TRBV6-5	CASSYSTGSQGYGYTF
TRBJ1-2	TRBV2	CASSEDGRDVDGYTF
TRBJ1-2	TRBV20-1	CSVPTGGYTF
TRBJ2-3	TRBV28	CASSVATDTQYF
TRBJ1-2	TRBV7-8	CASSLDRGGYTF
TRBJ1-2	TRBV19	CASSYLSQGSYTF